The entry below describes one T cell receptor (beta chain). Its antigen is still unknown. The data were produced by immunoSEQ multiplex PCR, yet TCRdb's version contains in-frame clones alone and is incomplete. In the table there are some 170,000 clones, 95% to 97% of which are singletons. The record originates from a study of cytomegalovirus exposure and HLA in healthy donors. Study-level findings and limits: TCR clusters originating in the first cohort tended to co-occur in the roughly 120 validation repertoires, according to a later analysis. Altogether, 160 or so TCR beta chains were recorded as cytomegalovirus-associated.

The CDR3 covers 18 residues. The V and J ends lost 4 bases and 1 base, in that order; junction bases with no gene match: 6. Germline V gene data show CDR1 as PRHDT and CDR2 as FYEKMQ (reference sequence). This clonotype originated in a woman aged 18-30 years in good health and CMV-seronegative. Sample: PBMCs. This chain connects TRBV13 to TRBJ2-1, with 14 bases lining up with TRBD2. CDR3 region: CASSSGTSGGTSYNEQFF. As DNA, the CDR3 is TGTGCCAGCAGCTCCGGGACTAGCGGGGGTACTTCCTACAATGAGCAGTTCTTC.